This passage covers 2 T cell receptor beta chains from one sample sequenced in a study of cytomegalovirus exposure and HLA in healthy donors. The PCR made use of 60 Vbeta and 13 Jbeta primers. The protocol was immunoSEQ multiplex PCR, while the TCRdb copy is restricted to in-frame clones and leaves out a portion. Of about 110,000 clones in the sample, 73% were seen once. Sequenced: PBMCs. The receptor set was obtained from a man aged 35-49 years in good health and CMV-seronegative.

V gene TRBV28 combines with J gene TRBJ1-5, with 11 bases fitting TRBD1. V was pared by 6 bases and J by 5 bases, with 9 bases of the junction left unmatched. Per germline, CDR1 MDHEN and CDR2 SYDVKM. This CDR3 comprises 16 residues. The CDR3 DNA follows: TGTGCCAGCAGCCCCCGGACAGGGGGCGCGTATCAGCCCCAGCATTTT. This codes for CASSPRTGGAYQPQHF.

The V call is TRBV20-1, the J call TRBJ2-5, with 8 bases identical to TRBD2. The CDR3 loop spans 11 amino acids. Trimming cost V 5 bases and J 5 bases; bases outside gene matches: 1. Germline V gives CDR1 DFQATT, CDR2 SNEGSKA (reference sequence). In nucleotides, the CDR3 is TGCAGTGCTCGACTAGCGGAGACCCAGTACTTC. This gives the protein CSARLAETQYF.